Listed below are T cell receptor beta chains from one sample, sequenced in a study of T cells in Graves' hyperthyroidism and ophthalmopathy. A single record per CDR3 protein comes from TCRdb applying MiXCR to the multiplex PCR reads. This table has around 280,000 distinct CDR3 sequences, roughly 15% appearing once. Sequencing was carried out using blood. All receptors derive from a woman between 40 and 55 years old with Graves' hyperthyroidism. Both conserved end residues are part of each CDR3. D genes are given only for firm matches. Not all rows give a size; the values are once, few, many and, for expanded clones, a class.

v_call: TRBV14
j_call: TRBJ1-1
d_call: TRBD1
clone_size: many
cdr3_aa: CASSLGQGGPEAFF
cdr3_nt: TGTGCCAGCAGCCTGGGACAGGGGGGCCCTGAAGCTTTCTTT

v_call: TRBV19
j_call: TRBJ2-4
d_call: TRBD1
clone_size: few
cdr3_aa: CASSIDRTGAAKNIQYF
cdr3_nt: TGTGCCAGTAGTATAGATCGGACAGGGGCGGCCAAAAACATTCAGTACTTC

v_call: TRBV5-1
j_call: TRBJ1-4
d_call: TRBD1
clone_size: .
cdr3_aa: CASSLVRGQGEDKLFF
cdr3_nt: TGCGCCAGCAGCTTGGTCCGGGGACAGGGTGAAGATAAACTGTTTTTT

v_call: TRBV20-1
j_call: TRBJ2-1
d_call: TRBD2
clone_size: .
cdr3_aa: CSANSGSWDYNEQFF
cdr3_nt: TGCAGTGCAAATAGCGGGAGTTGGGATTACAATGAGCAGTTCTTC

v_call: TRBV7-8
j_call: TRBJ1-2
d_call: TRBD1
clone_size: many
cdr3_aa: CASSPTRGVGYTF
cdr3_nt: TGTGCCAGCAGCCCAACCAGGGGGGTTGGCTACACCTTC

v_call: TRBV7-6
j_call: TRBJ2-7
d_call: TRBD1
clone_size: many
cdr3_aa: CASSGTGAEQYF
cdr3_nt: TGTGCCAGCAGCGGGACAGGGGCCGAGCAGTACTTC

v_call: TRBV25-1
j_call: TRBJ2-1
d_call: TRBD2
clone_size: .
cdr3_aa: CASRDPLAGAYRNEQFF
cdr3_nt: TGTGCCAGCAGAGATCCTCTAGCGGGAGCGTATCGCAATGAGCAGTTCTTC

v_call: TRBV4-1
j_call: TRBJ2-7
d_call: TRBD2
clone_size: .
cdr3_aa: CASSQAGLAHEQYF
cdr3_nt: TGCGCCAGCAGCCAGGCTGGACTAGCCCACGAGCAGTACTTC

v_call: TRBV20-1
j_call: TRBJ1-5
d_call: TRBD1
clone_size: many
cdr3_aa: CSAGTGEYSNQPQHF
cdr3_nt: TGCAGTGCTGGGACAGGGGAATATAGCAATCAGCCCCAGCATTTT

v_call: TRBV27
j_call: TRBJ2-1
d_call: .
clone_size: .
cdr3_aa: CASSAPLGRGEQFF
cdr3_nt: TGTGCCAGCAGTGCCCCCCTAGGGCGCGGTGAGCAGTTCTTC

v_call: TRBV19
j_call: TRBJ1-2
d_call: TRBD1
clone_size: many
cdr3_aa: CASNEQGDYGYTF
cdr3_nt: TGTGCCAGTAACGAGCAGGGGGACTATGGCTACACCTTC

v_call: TRBV7-2
j_call: TRBJ2-7
d_call: .
clone_size: .
cdr3_aa: CASSLLLGAYNEQYF
cdr3_nt: TGTGCCAGCAGCTTACTTCTGGGGGCCTACAATGAGCAGTACTTC

v_call: TRBV6-1
j_call: TRBJ1-5
d_call: .
clone_size: few
cdr3_aa: CASMRESNQPQHF
cdr3_nt: TGTGCCAGCATGAGAGAGAGCAATCAGCCCCAGCATTTT

v_call: TRBV28
j_call: TRBJ2-5
d_call: TRBD1
clone_size: .
cdr3_aa: CASSPPDGTGDQETQYF
cdr3_nt: TGTGCCAGCAGCCCGCCGGACGGGACAGGGGACCAAGAGACCCAGTACTTC

v_call: TRBV29-1
j_call: TRBJ1-1
d_call: .
clone_size: many
cdr3_aa: CSVEDQPGGGTEAFF
cdr3_nt: TGCAGCGTTGAAGATCAACCAGGAGGAGGAACTGAAGCTTTCTTT

v_call: TRBV30
j_call: TRBJ2-7
d_call: .
clone_size: few
cdr3_aa: CAWTSVGVVDEQYF
cdr3_nt: TGTGCCTGGACCTCCGTCGGGGTGGTTGACGAGCAGTACTTC

v_call: TRBV20-1
j_call: TRBJ2-7
d_call: .
clone_size: .
cdr3_aa: CSASEGRNEQYF
cdr3_nt: TGCAGTGCTAGCGAAGGCCGCAATGAACAGTACTTC

v_call: TRBV20-1
j_call: TRBJ2-4
d_call: TRBD1
clone_size: .
cdr3_aa: CSAETGAKNIQYF
cdr3_nt: TGCAGTGCCGAGACAGGGGCCAAAAACATTCAGTACTTC

v_call: TRBV4-2
j_call: TRBJ2-2
d_call: .
clone_size: few
cdr3_aa: CASSPRLVSTGELFF
cdr3_nt: TGTGCCAGCAGCCCTCGACTAGTTAGCACCGGGGAGCTGTTTTTT

v_call: TRBV9
j_call: TRBJ1-4
d_call: .
clone_size: .
cdr3_aa: CASSSSQNKLFF
cdr3_nt: TGTGCCAGCAGCTCTTCCCAAAACAAACTGTTTTTT

v_call: TRBV4-2
j_call: TRBJ2-1
d_call: .
clone_size: .
cdr3_aa: CASSQGGRKVSPFYNEQFF
cdr3_nt: TGTGCCAGCAGCCAAGGGGGCAGAAAGGTTTCCCCCTTCTACAATGAGCAGTTCTTC

v_call: TRBV6-1
j_call: TRBJ2-1
d_call: .
clone_size: .
cdr3_aa: CASKASRNIEQFF
cdr3_nt: TGTGCCAGCAAGGCTAGCAGGAATATTGAGCAGTTCTTC

v_call: TRBV11-2
j_call: TRBJ2-7
d_call: TRBD1
clone_size: many
cdr3_aa: CASTGQVNSYEQYF
cdr3_nt: TGTGCCAGCACCGGACAGGTCAACTCCTACGAGCAGTACTTC

v_call: TRBV20-1
j_call: TRBJ2-3
d_call: TRBD1
clone_size: .
cdr3_aa: CSARDRARPTDTQYF
cdr3_nt: TGCAGTGCTAGGGACAGGGCTAGACCCACAGATACGCAGTATTTT

v_call: TRBV4-2
j_call: TRBJ1-2
d_call: TRBD1
clone_size: .
cdr3_aa: CASRRLGGLYGYTF
cdr3_nt: TGTGCCAGCCGTCGTCTAGGGGGCCTCTATGGCTACACCTTC

v_call: TRBV28
j_call: TRBJ2-1
d_call: .
clone_size: many
cdr3_aa: CAVGDPPRNEQFF
cdr3_nt: TGTGCCGTGGGGGACCCACCCCGCAATGAGCAGTTCTTC

v_call: TRBV11-2
j_call: TRBJ2-1
d_call: TRBD1
clone_size: many
cdr3_aa: CASSLGQGPDEQFF
cdr3_nt: TGTGCCAGCAGCTTGGGACAGGGTCCCGATGAGCAGTTCTTC

v_call: TRBV5-1
j_call: TRBJ2-3
d_call: .
clone_size: many
cdr3_aa: CASSFSSRADTQYF
cdr3_nt: TGCGCCAGCAGCTTCTCTTCTAGGGCAGATACGCAGTATTTT

v_call: TRBV7-2
j_call: TRBJ2-1
d_call: TRBD2
clone_size: many
cdr3_aa: CASSLGLAMITYNEQFF
cdr3_nt: TGTGCCAGCAGCTTAGGACTAGCCATGATTACCTACAATGAGCAGTTCTTC